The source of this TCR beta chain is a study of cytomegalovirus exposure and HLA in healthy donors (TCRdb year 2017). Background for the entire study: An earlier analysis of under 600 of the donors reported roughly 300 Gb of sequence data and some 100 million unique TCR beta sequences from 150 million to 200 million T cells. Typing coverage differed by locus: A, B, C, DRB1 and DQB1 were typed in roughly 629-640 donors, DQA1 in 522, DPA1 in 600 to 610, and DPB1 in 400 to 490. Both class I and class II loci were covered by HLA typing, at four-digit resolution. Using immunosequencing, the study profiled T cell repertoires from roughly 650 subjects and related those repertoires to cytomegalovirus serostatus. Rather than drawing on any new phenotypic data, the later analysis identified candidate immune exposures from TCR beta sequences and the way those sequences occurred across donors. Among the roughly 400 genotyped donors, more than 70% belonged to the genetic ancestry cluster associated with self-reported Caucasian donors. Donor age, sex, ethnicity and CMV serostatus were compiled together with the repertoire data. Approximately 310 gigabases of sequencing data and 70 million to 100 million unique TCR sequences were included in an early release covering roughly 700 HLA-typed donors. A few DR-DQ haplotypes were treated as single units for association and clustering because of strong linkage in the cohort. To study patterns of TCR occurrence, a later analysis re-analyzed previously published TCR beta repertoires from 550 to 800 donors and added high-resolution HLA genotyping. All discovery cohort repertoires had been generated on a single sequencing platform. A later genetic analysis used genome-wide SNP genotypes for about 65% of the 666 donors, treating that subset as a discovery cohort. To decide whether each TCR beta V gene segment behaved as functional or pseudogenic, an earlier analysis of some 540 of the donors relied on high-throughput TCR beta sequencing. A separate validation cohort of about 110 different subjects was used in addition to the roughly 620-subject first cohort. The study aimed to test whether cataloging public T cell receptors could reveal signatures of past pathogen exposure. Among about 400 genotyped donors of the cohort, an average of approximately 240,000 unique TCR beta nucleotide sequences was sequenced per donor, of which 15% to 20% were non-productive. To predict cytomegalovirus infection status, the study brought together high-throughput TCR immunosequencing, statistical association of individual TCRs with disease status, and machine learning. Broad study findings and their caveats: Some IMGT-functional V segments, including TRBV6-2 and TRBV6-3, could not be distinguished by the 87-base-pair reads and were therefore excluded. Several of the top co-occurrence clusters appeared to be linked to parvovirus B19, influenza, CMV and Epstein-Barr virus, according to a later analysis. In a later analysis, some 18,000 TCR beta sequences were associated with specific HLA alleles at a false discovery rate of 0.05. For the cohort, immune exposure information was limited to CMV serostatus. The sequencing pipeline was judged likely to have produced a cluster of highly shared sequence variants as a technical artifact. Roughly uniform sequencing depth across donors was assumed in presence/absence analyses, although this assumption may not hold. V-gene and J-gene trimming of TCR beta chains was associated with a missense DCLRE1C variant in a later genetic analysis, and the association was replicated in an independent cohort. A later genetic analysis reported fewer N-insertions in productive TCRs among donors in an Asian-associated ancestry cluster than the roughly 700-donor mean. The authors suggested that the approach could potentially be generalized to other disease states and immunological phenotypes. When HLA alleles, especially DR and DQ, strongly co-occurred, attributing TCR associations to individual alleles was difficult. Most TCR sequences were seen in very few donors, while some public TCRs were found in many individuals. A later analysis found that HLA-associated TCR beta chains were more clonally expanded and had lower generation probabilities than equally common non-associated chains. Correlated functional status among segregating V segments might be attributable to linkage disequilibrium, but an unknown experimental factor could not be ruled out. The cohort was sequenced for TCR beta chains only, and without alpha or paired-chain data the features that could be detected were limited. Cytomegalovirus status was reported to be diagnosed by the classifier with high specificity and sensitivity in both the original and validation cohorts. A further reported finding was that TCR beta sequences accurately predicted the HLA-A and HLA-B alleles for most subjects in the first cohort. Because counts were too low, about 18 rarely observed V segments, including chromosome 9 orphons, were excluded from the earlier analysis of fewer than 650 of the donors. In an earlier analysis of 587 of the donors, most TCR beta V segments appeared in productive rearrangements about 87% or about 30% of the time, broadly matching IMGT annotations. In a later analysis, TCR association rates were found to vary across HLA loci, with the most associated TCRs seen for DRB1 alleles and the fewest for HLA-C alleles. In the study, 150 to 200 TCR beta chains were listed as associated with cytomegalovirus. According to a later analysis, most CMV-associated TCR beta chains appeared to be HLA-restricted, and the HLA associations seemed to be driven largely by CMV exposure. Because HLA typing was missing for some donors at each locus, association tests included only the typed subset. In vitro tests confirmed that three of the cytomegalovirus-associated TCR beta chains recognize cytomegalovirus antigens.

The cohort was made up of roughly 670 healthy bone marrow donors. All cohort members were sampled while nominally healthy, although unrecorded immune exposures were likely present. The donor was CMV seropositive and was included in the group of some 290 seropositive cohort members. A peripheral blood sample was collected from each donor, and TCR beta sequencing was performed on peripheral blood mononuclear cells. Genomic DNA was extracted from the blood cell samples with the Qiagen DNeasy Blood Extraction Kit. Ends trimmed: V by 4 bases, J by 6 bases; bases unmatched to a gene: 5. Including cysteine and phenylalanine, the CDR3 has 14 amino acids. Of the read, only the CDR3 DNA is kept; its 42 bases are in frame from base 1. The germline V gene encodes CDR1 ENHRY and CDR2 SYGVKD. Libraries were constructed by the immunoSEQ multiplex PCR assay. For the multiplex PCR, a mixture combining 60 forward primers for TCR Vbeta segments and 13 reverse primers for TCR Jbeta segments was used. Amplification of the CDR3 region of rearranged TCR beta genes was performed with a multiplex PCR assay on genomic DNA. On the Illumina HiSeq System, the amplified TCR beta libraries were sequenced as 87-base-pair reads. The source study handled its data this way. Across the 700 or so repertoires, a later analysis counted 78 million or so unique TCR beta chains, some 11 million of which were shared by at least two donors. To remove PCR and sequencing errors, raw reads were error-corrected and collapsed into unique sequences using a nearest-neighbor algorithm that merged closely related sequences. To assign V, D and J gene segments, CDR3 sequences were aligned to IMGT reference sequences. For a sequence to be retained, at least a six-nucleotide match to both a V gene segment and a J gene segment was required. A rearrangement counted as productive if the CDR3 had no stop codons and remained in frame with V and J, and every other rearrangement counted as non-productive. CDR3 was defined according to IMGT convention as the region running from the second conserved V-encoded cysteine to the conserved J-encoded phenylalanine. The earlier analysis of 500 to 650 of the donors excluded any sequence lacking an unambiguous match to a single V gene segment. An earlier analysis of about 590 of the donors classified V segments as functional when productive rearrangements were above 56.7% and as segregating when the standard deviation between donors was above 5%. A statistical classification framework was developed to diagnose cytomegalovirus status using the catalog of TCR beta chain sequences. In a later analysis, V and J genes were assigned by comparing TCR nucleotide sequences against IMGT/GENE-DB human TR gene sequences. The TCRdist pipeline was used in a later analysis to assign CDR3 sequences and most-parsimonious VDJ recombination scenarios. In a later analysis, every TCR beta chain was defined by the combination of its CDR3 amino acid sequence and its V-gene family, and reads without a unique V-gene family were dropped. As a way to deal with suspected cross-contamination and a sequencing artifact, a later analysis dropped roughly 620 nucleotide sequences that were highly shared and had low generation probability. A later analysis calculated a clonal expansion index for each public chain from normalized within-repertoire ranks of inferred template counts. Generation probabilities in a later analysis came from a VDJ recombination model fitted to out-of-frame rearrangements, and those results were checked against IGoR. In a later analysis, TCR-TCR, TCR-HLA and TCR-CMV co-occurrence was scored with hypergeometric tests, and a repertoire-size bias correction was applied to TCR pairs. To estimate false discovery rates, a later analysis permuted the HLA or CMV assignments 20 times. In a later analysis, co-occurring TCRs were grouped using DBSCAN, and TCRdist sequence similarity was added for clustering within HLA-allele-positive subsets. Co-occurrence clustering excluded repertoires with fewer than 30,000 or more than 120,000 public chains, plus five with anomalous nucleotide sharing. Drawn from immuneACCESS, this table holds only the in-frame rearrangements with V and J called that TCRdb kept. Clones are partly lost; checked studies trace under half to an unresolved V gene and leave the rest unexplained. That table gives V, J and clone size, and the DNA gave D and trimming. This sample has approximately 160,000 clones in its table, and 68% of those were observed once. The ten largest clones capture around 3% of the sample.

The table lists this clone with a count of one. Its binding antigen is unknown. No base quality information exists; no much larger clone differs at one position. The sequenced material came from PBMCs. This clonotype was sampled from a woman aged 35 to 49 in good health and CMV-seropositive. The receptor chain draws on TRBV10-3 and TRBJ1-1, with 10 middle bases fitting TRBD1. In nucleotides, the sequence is TGTGCCATCAGTGCGGGACAGGGGAAACCTGAAGCTTTCTTT. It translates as CAISAGQGKPEAFF.